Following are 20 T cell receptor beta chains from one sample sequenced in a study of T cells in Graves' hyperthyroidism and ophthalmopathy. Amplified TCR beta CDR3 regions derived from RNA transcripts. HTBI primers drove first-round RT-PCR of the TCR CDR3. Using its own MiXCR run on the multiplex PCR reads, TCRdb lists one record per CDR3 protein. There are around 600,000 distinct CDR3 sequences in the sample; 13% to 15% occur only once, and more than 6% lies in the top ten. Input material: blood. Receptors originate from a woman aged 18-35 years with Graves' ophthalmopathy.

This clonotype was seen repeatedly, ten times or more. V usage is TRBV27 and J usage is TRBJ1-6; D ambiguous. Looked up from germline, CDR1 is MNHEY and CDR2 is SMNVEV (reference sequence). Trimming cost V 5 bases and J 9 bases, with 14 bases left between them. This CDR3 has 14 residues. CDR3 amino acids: CASSRREQLSPLHF. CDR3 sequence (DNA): TGTGCCAGCAGTCGCCGGGAACAGCTTTCACCCCTCCACTTT.

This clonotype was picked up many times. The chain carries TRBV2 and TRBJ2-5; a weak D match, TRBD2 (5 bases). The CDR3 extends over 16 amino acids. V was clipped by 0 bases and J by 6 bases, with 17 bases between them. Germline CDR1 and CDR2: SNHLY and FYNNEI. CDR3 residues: CASSEALLVIGKTQYF. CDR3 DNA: TGTGCCAGCAGTGAAGCCCTACTAGTTATTGGAAAGACCCAGTACTTC.

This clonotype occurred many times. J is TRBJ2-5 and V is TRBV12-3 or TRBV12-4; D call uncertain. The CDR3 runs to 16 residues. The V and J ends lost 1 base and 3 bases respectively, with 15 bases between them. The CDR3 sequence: CASSLGFGSSKETQYF. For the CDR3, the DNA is TGTGCCAGCAGTTTAGGGTTCGGTAGTAGCAAAGAGACCCAGTACTTC.

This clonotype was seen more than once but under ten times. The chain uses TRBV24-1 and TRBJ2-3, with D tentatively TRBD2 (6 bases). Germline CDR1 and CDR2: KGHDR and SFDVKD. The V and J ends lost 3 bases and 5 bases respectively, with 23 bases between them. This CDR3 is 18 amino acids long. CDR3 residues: CATSDLPSRDSREDTQYF. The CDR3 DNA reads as TGTGCCACCAGTGATCTACCTTCCCGGGACTCAAGGGAAGATACGCAGTATTTT.

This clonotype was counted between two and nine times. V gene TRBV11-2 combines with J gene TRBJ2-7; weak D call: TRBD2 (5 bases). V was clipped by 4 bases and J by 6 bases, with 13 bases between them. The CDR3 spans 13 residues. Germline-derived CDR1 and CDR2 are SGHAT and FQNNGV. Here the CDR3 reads CASSSPRVFEQYF. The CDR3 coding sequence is TGTGCCAGCAGCTCCCCGCGGGTTTTCGAGCAGTACTTC.

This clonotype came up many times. The CDR3 protein is CASNFGQLQETQYF. In nucleotides, the CDR3 is TGTGCCAGCAATTTTGGACAGCTCCAAGAGACCCAGTACTTC. This chain uses TRBV28 with TRBJ2-5; D is perhaps TRBD1 (6 bases). Trimming removed 7 bases at V and 1 base at J, with 13 bases between. CDR3 length equals 14 residues. Germline-derived CDR1 and CDR2 are MDHEN and SYDVKM.

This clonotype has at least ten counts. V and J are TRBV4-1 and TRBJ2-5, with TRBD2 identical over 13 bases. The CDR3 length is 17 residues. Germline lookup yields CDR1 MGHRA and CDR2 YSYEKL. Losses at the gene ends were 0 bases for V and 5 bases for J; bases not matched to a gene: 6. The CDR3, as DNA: TGCGCCAGCAGCCAAGACCGGACTAGCGGGAGTCGGGAGACCCAGTACTTC. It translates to CASSQDRTSGSRETQYF.

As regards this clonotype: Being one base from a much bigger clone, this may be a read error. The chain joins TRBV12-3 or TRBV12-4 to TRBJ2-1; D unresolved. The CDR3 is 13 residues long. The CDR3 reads CASSFLDDNERFF. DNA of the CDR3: TGTGCCAGCAGTTTTTTGGATGACAATGAGCGGTTCTTC.

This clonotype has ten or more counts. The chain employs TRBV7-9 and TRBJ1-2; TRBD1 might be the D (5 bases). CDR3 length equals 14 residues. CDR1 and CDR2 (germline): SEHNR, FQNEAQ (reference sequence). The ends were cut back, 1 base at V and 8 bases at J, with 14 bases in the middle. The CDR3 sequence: CASSLGTGPRGYTF. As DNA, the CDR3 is TGTGCCAGCAGCTTAGGGACGGGACCTAGGGGCTACACCTTC.

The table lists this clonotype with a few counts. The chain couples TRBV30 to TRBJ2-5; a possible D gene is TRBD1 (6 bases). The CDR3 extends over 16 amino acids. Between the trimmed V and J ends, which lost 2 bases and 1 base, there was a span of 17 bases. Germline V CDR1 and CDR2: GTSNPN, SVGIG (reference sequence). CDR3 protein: CAWSNGLRGFQETQYF. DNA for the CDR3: TGTGCCTGGAGTAACGGGTTGAGGGGGTTCCAAGAGACCCAGTACTTC.

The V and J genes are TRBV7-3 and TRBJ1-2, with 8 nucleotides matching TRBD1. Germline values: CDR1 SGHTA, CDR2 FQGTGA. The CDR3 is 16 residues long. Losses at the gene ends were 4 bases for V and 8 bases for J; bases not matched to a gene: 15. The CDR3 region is CASSSGGQGAEGGYTF. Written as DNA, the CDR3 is TGTGCCAGCAGCTCGGGTGGACAGGGCGCGGAGGGCGGCTACACCTTC.

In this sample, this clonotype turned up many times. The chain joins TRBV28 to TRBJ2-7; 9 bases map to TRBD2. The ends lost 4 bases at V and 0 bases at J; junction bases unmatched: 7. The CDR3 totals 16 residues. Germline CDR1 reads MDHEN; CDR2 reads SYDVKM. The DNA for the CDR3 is TGTGCCAGCAGTTCCACTAGCGGGCCAAGCTCCTACGAGCAGTACTTC. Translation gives CASSSTSGPSSYEQYF.

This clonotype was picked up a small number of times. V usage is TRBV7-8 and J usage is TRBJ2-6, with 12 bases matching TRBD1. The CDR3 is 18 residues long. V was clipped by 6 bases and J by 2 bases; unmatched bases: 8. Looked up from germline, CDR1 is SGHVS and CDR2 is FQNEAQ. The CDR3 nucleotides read TGTGCCAGCAGAGCCGGGACAGGGGGCCGCACTGGGGCCAACGTCCTGACTTTC. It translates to CASRAGTGGRTGANVLTF.

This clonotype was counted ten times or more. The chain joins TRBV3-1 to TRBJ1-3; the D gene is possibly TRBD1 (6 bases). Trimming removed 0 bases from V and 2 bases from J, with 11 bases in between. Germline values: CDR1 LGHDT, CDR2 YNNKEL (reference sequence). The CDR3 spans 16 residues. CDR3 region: CASSQDLRGTGNTIYF. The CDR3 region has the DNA TGTGCCAGCAGCCAAGATCTCAGGGGAACTGGAAACACCATATATTTT. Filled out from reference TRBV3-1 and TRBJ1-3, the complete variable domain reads DTAVSQTPKYLVTQMGNDKSIKCEQNLGHDTMYWYKQDSKKFLKIMFSYNNKELIINETVPNRFSPKSPDKAHLNLHINSLELGDSAVYFCASSQDLRGTGNTIYFGEGSWLTVV.

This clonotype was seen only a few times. The CDR3 loop reads CASSYGQGIEAFF. CDR3 bases: TGTGCCAGCAGCTACGGACAGGGGATTGAAGCTTTCTTT. The chain carries TRBV5-8 and TRBJ1-1, with 9 bases lining up with TRBD1. V lost 3 bases, J lost 7 bases, and 4 bases stayed unmatched. The CDR3 length is 13 residues. The germline V gene encodes CDR1 SGHTS and CDR2 YDEGEE.

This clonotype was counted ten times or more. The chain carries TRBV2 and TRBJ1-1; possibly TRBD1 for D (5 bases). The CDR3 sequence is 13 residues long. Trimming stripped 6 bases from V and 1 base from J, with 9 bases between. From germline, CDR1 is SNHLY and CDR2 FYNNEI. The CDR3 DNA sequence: TGTGCCAGCAGGACAGAGGGGAACACTGAAGCTTTCTTT. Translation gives CASRTEGNTEAFF.

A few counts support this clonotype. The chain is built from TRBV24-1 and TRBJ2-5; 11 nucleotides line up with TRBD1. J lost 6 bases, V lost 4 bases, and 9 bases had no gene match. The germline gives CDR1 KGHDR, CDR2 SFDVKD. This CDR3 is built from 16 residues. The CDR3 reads CATSDPRTGGGKTQYF. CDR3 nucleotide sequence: TGTGCCACCAGTGACCCCCGGACAGGGGGCGGGAAGACCCAGTACTTC.

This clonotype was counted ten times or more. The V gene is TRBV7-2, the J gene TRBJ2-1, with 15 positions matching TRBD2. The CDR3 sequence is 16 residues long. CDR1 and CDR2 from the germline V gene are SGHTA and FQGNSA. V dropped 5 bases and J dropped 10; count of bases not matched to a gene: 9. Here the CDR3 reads CASSPGLAGGRGEQFF. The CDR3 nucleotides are TGTGCCAGCAGCCCCGGACTAGCGGGAGGGCGGGGGGAGCAGTTCTTC.

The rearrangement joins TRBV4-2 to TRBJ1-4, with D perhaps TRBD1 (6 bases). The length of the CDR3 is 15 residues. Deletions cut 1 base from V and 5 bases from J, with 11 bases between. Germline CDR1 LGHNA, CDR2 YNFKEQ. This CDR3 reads CASSQGQGRNEKLFF. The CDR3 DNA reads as TGTGCCAGCAGCCAAGGGCAGGGGAGAAATGAAAAACTGTTTTTT.

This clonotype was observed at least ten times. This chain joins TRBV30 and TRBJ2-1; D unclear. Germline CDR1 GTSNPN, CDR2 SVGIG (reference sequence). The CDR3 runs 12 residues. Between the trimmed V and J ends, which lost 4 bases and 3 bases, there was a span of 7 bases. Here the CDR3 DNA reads TGTGCCTGGATCACGGTCTACAATGAGCAGTTCTTC. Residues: CAWITVYNEQFF.